Below are 25 T cell receptor beta chains sequenced from a single sample in a study of CD8 T cells in ankylosing spondylitis. No antigen has been identified for these receptors. Study findings and constraints: Within ankylosing spondylitis blood, a TCR beta motif made up of eight highly homologous variants appeared to be characteristic.

TCRdb used MiXCR to reprocess the 5' RACE reads, holding one entry per CDR3 protein. This repertoire shows a few hundred thousand distinct CDR3 sequences, approximately 8.2% found once; its top ten account for 13% to 15%. Sequences were obtained from blood, either unsorted or a sorted T cell fraction (not recorded which). These receptors were collected from a male donor with ankylosing spondylitis.

In its sample, this clonotype was seen a few times. The genes are TRBV29-1 and TRBJ1-5; 7 nucleotides align to TRBD1. After removal of 6 bases from V and 7 bases from J, the junction contained 9 bases not matched to a gene. The CDR3 contains 13 residues. Germline V gives CDR1 SQVTM, CDR2 ANQGSEA. The CDR3 spells CSVTPAGGQPQHF. The CDR3 bases are TGCAGCGTGACCCCAGCAGGGGGACAGCCCCAGCATTTT.

At least ten counts were recorded for this clonotype. The chain is built from TRBV29-1 and TRBJ2-1; D is unclear. The CDR3 consists of 15 residues. Per germline, CDR1 SQVTM and CDR2 ANQGSEA. Trimming cost V 6 bases and J 0 bases, with 15 bases left between them. The CDR3 DNA is TGCAGCGTCGCGCCGGCGGTTAACTCCTACAATGAGCAGTTCTTC. Protein sequence: CSVAPAVNSYNEQFF.

This clonotype was counted between two and nine times. The rearrangement joins TRBV11-1 to TRBJ2-2; weak D call: TRBD2 (5 bases). V lost 8 bases and J 9 bases, leaving 19 bases between the germline ends. From germline, CDR1 is SGHAT and CDR2 FQDESV (reference sequence). CDR3 size: 14 residues. The CDR3 sequence is CASSHRRGGWELFF. The CDR3 DNA follows: TGTGCCAGCTCCCATCGAAGAGGAGGTTGGGAGCTGTTTTTT.

This clonotype came up a few times. This chain's CDR3 is CASSPSGTDNEKLFF. In DNA, the CDR3 is TGTGCCAGCAGCCCTAGCGGGACAGATAATGAAAAACTGTTTTTT. The chain joins TRBV12-3 or TRBV12-4 to TRBJ1-4, with TRBD1 matching over 7 bases. CDR3 length: 15 residues. Unmatched junction bases numbered 8, after V lost 6 bases and J lost 4 bases.

This clonotype was seen a few times. The genes are TRBV4-1 and TRBJ2-1; D not resolved. Trimming took off 0 bases at V and 8 bases at J, with 11 bases between the two ends. CDR1 is MGHRA, CDR2 YSYEKL, per germline. The CDR3 consists of 14 residues. CDR3 sequence (DNA): TGCGCCAGCAGCCAAGAGCTACGGACGGATGAGCAGTTCTTC. Amino acid sequence: CASSQELRTDEQFF.

J is TRBJ2-4 and V is TRBV20-1; D is unclear. This CDR3 is 12 amino acids long. Trimming took 3 bases from V and 6 from J, leaving 9 bases between them. Germline values: CDR1 DFQATT, CDR2 SNEGSKA (reference sequence). CDR3 sequence reads: CSASADGNIQYF. CDR3 DNA: TGCAGTGCTAGTGCGGACGGAAACATTCAGTACTTC.

This clonotype was observed a handful of times. V gene TRBV29-1 combines with J gene TRBJ2-1; 10 bases agree with TRBD1. The CDR3 runs to 12 residues. Germline lookup yields CDR1 SQVTM and CDR2 ANQGSEA. The CDR3 loop reads CRGTGVGNEQFF. The CDR3 region has the DNA TGCAGGGGGACAGGGGTAGGCAATGAGCAGTTCTTC.

The chain links TRBV15 to TRBJ1-1; the D is unclear. V was shortened by 4 bases and J by 1 base, with 16 bases between the two germline ends. The V gene's germline CDR1 is LNHNV and CDR2 YYDKDF (reference sequence). CDR3 size: 16 residues. The CDR3: CATSKYRLASNTEAFF. The CDR3, as DNA: TGTGCCACCAGCAAATACCGGTTGGCATCGAACACTGAAGCTTTCTTT.

This clonotype was seen a handful of times. The J gene is TRBJ2-7, the V gene TRBV20-1, with 10 bases that match TRBD2. The trim removed 2 bases at V and 4 bases at J, leaving 5 bases unmatched. The germline CDR1 and CDR2 sequences are DFQATT and SNEGSKA (reference sequence). The length of the CDR3 is 14 residues. The CDR3 DNA sequence: TGCAGTGCTAGACTAGCGGGAGAGAATTACGAGCAGTACTTC. It encodes CSARLAGENYEQYF.

The chain employs TRBV7-2 and TRBJ1-2; TRBD1 might be the D (5 bases). Germline CDR1 reads SGHTA; CDR2 reads FQGNSA. V was trimmed by 2 bases and J by 0 bases, leaving 16 bases between them. The CDR3 totals 17 residues. The DNA of the CDR3 is TGTGCCAGCAGCTTATGGCAGGGACTAAGGGCTAACTATGGCTACACCTTC. This sequence encodes CASSLWQGLRANYGYTF.

This chain links TRBV21-1 with TRBJ2-7; the table's TRBD2 call for D was not verified on the DNA. TRBV21-1 counts as a pseudogene. This CDR3 has 15 amino acids. CDR3 residues: CASSRTGRRSYEQYF. As DNA, the CDR3 is TGTGCCAGCAGCAGAACGGGACGGCGATCCTACGAGCAGTACTTC.

V usage is TRBV7-9 and J usage is TRBJ2-2; the D gene is possibly TRBD2 (5 bases). Germline loops: CDR1 SEHNR, CDR2 FQNEAQ (reference sequence). Trimming left V 5 bases short and J 3 bases short, with 13 bases between. CDR3 length: 15 residues. Here the CDR3 reads CASSPRGLDTGELFF. In DNA form, the CDR3 reads TGTGCCAGCAGCCCTCGAGGGTTGGACACCGGGGAGCTGTTTTTT.

Only a few counts were recorded for this clonotype. The chain combines TRBV18 with TRBJ2-1; D gene ambiguous. V gave up 2 bases and J gave up 6 bases, with 8 bases separating them. This CDR3 has 13 amino acids. The germline CDR1 and CDR2 sequences are KGHSH and LQKENI. CDR3 protein: CASSPIRFNEQFF. The CDR3 DNA reads as TGTGCCAGCTCACCAATCAGATTCAATGAGCAGTTCTTC. Drawing the rest from reference TRBV18 and TRBJ2-1, the complete variable domain is NAGVMQNPRHLVRRRGQEARLRCSPMKGHSHVYWYRQLPEEGLKFMVYLQKENIIDESGMPKERFSAEFPKEGPSILRIQQVVRGDSAAYFCASSPIRFNEQFFGPGTRLTVL.

The sample holds a few counts of this clonotype. This rearrangement joins TRBV2 to TRBJ2-7; no firm D call. V shed 6 bases and J shed 4 bases, with 10 bases lying between them. Looked up from germline, CDR1 is SNHLY and CDR2 is FYNNEI. This CDR3 contains 12 residues. The DNA for the CDR3 is TGTGCCAGCAGGGGGTTCAGTTACGAGCAGTACTTC. Encoded protein: CASRGFSYEQYF.

This clonotype was seen a few times. J is TRBJ2-3 and V is TRBV11-3; no clear D gene. Between the trimmed V and J ends, which lost 1 base and 4 bases, there was a span of 12 bases. CDR3 size: 15 residues. Germline values: CDR1 SGHNT, CDR2 YENEEA. The CDR3 reads CASSLGSYPSDTQYF. For the CDR3, the DNA is TGTGCCAGCAGCTTAGGGTCGTACCCCTCAGATACGCAGTATTTT.

This clonotype was recorded many times. The chain is built from TRBV29-1 and TRBJ2-2, with 14 bases lining up with TRBD2. This CDR3 contains 14 residues. The germline V gene encodes CDR1 SQVTM and CDR2 ANQGSEA. V was clipped by 7 bases and J by 6 bases; unmatched bases: 4. The CDR3 reads CSGGLAGGPGELFF. For the CDR3, the DNA is TGCAGCGGTGGACTAGCGGGAGGCCCCGGGGAGCTGTTTTTT.

This clonotype was seen a few times. The chain joins TRBV5-5 to TRBJ2-7, with 8 bases that match TRBD2. Germline CDR1 reads SGHKS; CDR2 reads YYEKEE (reference sequence). V trimming: 2 bases; J trimming: 4 bases; junction bases outside the gene matches: 5. The CDR3 covers 14 residues. CDR3 DNA sequence: TGTGCCAGCAGCTTTCAGCGGGAGCAGTACGAGCAGTACTTC. Translated, it gives CASSFQREQYEQYF.

J is TRBJ2-2 and V is TRBV3-1, with D unclear. The CDR3 loop spans 16 amino acids. Germline V gene sequence: CDR1 LGHDT, CDR2 YNNKEL (reference sequence). V gave up 0 bases and J gave up 1 base, with 9 bases separating them. The CDR3 nucleotides read TGTGCCAGCAGCCAAGATCCCCCAGTGAACACCGGGGAGCTGTTTTTT. Translated, it gives CASSQDPPVNTGELFF.

This sequence joins TRBV5-6 and TRBJ2-5; D call uncertain. Germline V lookup: CDR1 SGHDT, CDR2 YYEEEE. The CDR3 contains 13 residues. Between the trimmed V and J ends, which lost 3 bases and 0 bases, there was a span of 6 bases. CDR3 residues: CASSWMYQETQYF. DNA for the CDR3: TGTGCCAGCAGCTGGATGTACCAAGAGACCCAGTACTTC.

Here the CDR3 DNA reads TGTGCCACCAGCAGAGATCATTTTGAGCAGTACTTC. Encoded protein: CATSRDHFEQYF. This chain connects TRBV15 to TRBJ2-7; D is unresolved. Trimming pared 0 bases from V and 7 bases from J, leaving 7 bases between. The length of the CDR3 is 12 residues. Germline V gene lookup returns CDR1 LNHNV and CDR2 YYDKDF (reference sequence). The entire variable domain, with the rest obtained from reference TRBV15 and TRBJ2-7, is as follows: DAMVIQNPRYQVTQFGKPVTLSCSQTLNHNVMYWYQQKSSQAPKLLFHYYDKDFNNEADTPDNFQSRRPNTSFCFLDIRSPGLGDTAMYLCATSRDHFEQYFGPGTRLTVT.

The J gene is TRBJ2-3, the V gene TRBV12-5, with 13 bases lining up with TRBD2. This CDR3 contains 16 residues. CDR1 and CDR2 (germline): LGHNT, FRNRAP. The V and J ends lost 0 bases and 7 bases, in that order; junction bases with no gene match: 4. CDR3 DNA: TGTGCTAGTGGTTTGGTACTAGCGGGAGGGGTTTATACGCAGTATTTT. Translated, it gives CASGLVLAGGVYTQYF.

The chain couples TRBV7-2 to TRBJ2-7; 7 bases match TRBD2. CDR3 length: 15 amino acids. After removal of 1 base from V and 5 bases from J, the junction contained 8 bases not matched to a gene. Germline V gives CDR1 SGHTA, CDR2 FQGNSA. DNA for the CDR3: TGTGCCAGCAGCTTAGACGGGGGGTTCAGAAACGAGCAGTACTTC. Protein: CASSLDGGFRNEQYF.

This clonotype has more than one count but fewer than ten. The gene calls are TRBV7-9 and TRBJ2-2; 9 bases map to TRBD2. The CDR3 totals 16 residues. In germline, CDR1 is SEHNR, CDR2 FQNEAQ (reference sequence). This CDR3 is CALRGRADRNTGELFF. For the CDR3, the DNA is TGTGCTCTGCGCGGGAGGGCCGATCGGAACACCGGGGAGCTGTTTTTT.

In its sample, this clonotype was seen many times. The chain joins TRBV7-9 to TRBJ2-7; 8 bases line up with TRBD1. The CDR3 has 15 residues. V gave up 1 base and J gave up 6 bases; unmatched junction bases: 8. Germline CDR1 SEHNR, CDR2 FQNEAQ (reference sequence). CDR3 region: CASSLGYWTGTEQYF. The DNA of the CDR3 is TGTGCCAGCAGCTTAGGGTACTGGACAGGGACCGAGCAGTACTTC.

This clonotype was detected ten times or more. The chain joins TRBV29-1 to TRBJ2-2; D ambiguous. The CDR3 consists of 12 residues. Germline CDR1 is SQVTM and CDR2 is ANQGSEA. The V end lost 2 bases, the J end lost 3 bases, and 4 bases lay between the germline ends. The DNA of the CDR3 is TGCAGCGTTGAACCTCACACCGGGGAGCTGTTTTTT. This translates into CSVEPHTGELFF.